These 21 T cell receptor beta chains originate from one sample sequenced in a study of cytomegalovirus exposure and HLA in healthy donors (dated by TCRdb to about 2017). The library relied on the immunoSEQ multiplex PCR assay. For the multiplex PCR, a mixture combining 60 forward primers for TCR Vbeta segments and 13 reverse primers for TCR Jbeta segments was used. TCRdb mirrors the immuneACCESS table, restricted to in-frame sequences. Some clones are absent from its copies; in checked studies, under half trace to an unresolved V gene, and the reason for the others is unknown. The sample table lists 55,000 to 80,000 clones, about 68% of them with a count of one. The ten largest clonotypes hold about 7.4% of the sample. The sequenced sample was PBMCs. Receptor source: a woman aged 25 to 39 in good health and CMV-seropositive.

This clone appeared a few times. The chain's CDR3 is CATKFRDRLSDQPQHF. The DNA for the CDR3 is TGTGCCACCAAGTTCCGGGACAGATTAAGTGATCAGCCCCAGCATTTT. The rearrangement links TRBV19 to TRBJ1-5; 7 nucleotides line up with TRBD1. Germline assignment: CDR1 LNHDA and CDR2 SQIVND (reference sequence). The CDR3 runs to 16 residues. V trimming: 10 bases; J trimming: 5 bases; junction bases outside the gene matches: 17.

As DNA, the CDR3 is TGTGCCAGCAGCTTAGTACCCAGGGCCAACTTTGGAAACACCATATATTTT. Amino acids: CASSLVPRANFGNTIYF. The chain recombines TRBV7-9 with TRBJ1-3; D is perhaps TRBD1 (5 bases). V gave up 1 base and J gave up 3 bases, with 16 bases separating them. Germline CDR1 is SEHNR and CDR2 is FQNEAQ (reference sequence). The length of the CDR3 is 17 residues. The entire variable domain, with the rest obtained from reference TRBV7-9 and TRBJ1-3, is as follows: DTGVSQNPRHKITKRGQNVTFRCDPISEHNRLYWYRQTLGQGPEFLTYFQNEAQLEKSRLLSDRFSAERPKGSFSTLEIQRTEQGDSAMYLCASSLVPRANFGNTIYFGEGSWLTVV.

The rearrangement uses TRBV7-8 and TRBJ1-4; no clear D. Germline assignment: CDR1 SGHVS and CDR2 FQNEAQ. V was pared by 6 bases and J by 2 bases, with 7 bases between. This CDR3 is 13 amino acids long. The CDR3 DNA sequence: TGTGCCAGCAGATACGGTACTAATGAAAAACTGTTTTTT. Its translation is CASRYGTNEKLFF. The complete variable domain, with remaining parts taken from reference TRBV7-8 and TRBJ1-4, reads GAGVSQSPRYKVAKRGQDVALRCDPISGHVSLFWYQQALGQGPEFLTYFQNEAQLDKSGLPSDRFFAERPEGSVSTLKIQRTQQEDSAVYLCASRYGTNEKLFFGSGTQLSVL.

This clone has only a few counts. The CDR3 protein is CASSPRGRGAVYGYTF. For the CDR3, the DNA is TGTGCCAGCAGCCCTAGGGGGCGGGGGGCAGTCTATGGCTACACCTTC. The rearrangement uses TRBV28 and TRBJ1-2; 7 bases fit TRBD1. Germline CDR1 and CDR2: MDHEN and SYDVKM. The CDR3 covers 16 residues. V trimming: 6 bases; J trimming: 4 bases; junction bases outside the gene matches: 14.

The chain is built from TRBV4-2 and TRBJ1-2; D gene ambiguous. The V end lost 4 bases, the J end lost 2 bases, and 14 bases lay between the germline ends. This CDR3 has 15 amino acids. CDR1 is LGHNA, CDR2 YNFKEQ, per germline. The DNA for the CDR3 is TGTGCCAGCAGCCCGAGAGATGCTCGAAACTATGGCTACACCTTC. This sequence encodes CASSPRDARNYGYTF.

This clone was detected once. This sequence joins TRBV15 and TRBJ2-7; 7 bases match TRBD2. The V segment lost 0 bases and the J segment 1 base; nucleotides outside the gene matches: 9. This CDR3 is built from 17 residues. Germline V gene sequence: CDR1 LNHNV, CDR2 YYDKDF (reference sequence). The CDR3 nucleotides are TGTGCCACCAGCAGAGATATCCGACAGCGGGAATCCTACGAGCAGTACTTC. This encodes CATSRDIRQRESYEQYF.

V is TRBV4-3 and J is TRBJ2-1; weak D call: TRBD1 (5 bases). CDR1 is LGHNA and CDR2 is YSLEER in the germline V gene. The V gene lost 2 bases and the J gene lost 10 bases, with 15 bases spanning the gap. The CDR3 runs 14 residues. CDR3 region: CASSQTTDLREQFF. In DNA, the CDR3 is TGCGCCAGCAGCCAAACGACAGACCTCAGAGAGCAGTTCTTC.

The chain's CDR3 is CASSARDTDTQYF. The CDR3 bases are TGTGCCAGCAGTGCACGGGACACAGATACGCAGTATTTT. V is TRBV6-1 and J is TRBJ2-3; a weak D match, TRBD2 (5 bases). The ends were cut back, 4 bases at V and 2 bases at J, with 7 bases in the middle. The CDR3 loop spans 13 amino acids. Germline V gene data show CDR1 as MNHNS and CDR2 as SASEGT.

The CDR3 DNA follows: TGTGCCAGCAGCGCAGCAGGGGAGACCCAGTACTTC. Residues: CASSAAGETQYF. V usage is TRBV2 and J usage is TRBJ2-5; D might be TRBD1 (5 bases). The CDR3 runs 12 residues. In germline, CDR1 is SNHLY, CDR2 FYNNEI. The V end lost 6 bases, the J end lost 5 bases, and 10 bases lay between the germline ends. The entire variable domain, with the rest obtained from reference TRBV2 and TRBJ2-5, is as follows: EPEVTQTPSHQVTQMGQEVILRCVPISNHLYFYWYRQILGQKVEFLVSFYNNEISEKSEIFDDQFSVERPDGSNFTLKIRSTKLEDSAMYFCASSAAGETQYFGPGTRLLVL.

The gene calls are TRBV7-2 and TRBJ1-2; D remains ambiguous. Germline V gene sequence: CDR1 SGHTA, CDR2 FQGNSA. There are 13 residues in the CDR3. V was cut by 1 base and J by 2 bases, with 5 bases left in between. The CDR3 here is CASSLGPNYGYTF. The DNA for the CDR3 is TGTGCCAGCAGCTTAGGGCCCAACTATGGCTACACCTTC.

This chain uses TRBV19 with TRBJ1-2; 8 bases align to TRBD1. CDR3 length: 15 residues. V lost 5 bases to trimming and J lost 7 bases; unmatched junction nucleotides: 12. From germline, CDR1 is LNHDA and CDR2 SQIVND (reference sequence). This CDR3 reads CASSSQDRVSVGYTF. CDR3 DNA: TGTGCCAGTAGTTCACAGGACAGGGTGTCGGTTGGCTACACCTTC.

The sample holds one count of this clone. The chain recombines TRBV5-1 with TRBJ2-2; 7 bases match TRBD1. From germline, CDR1 is SGHRS and CDR2 YFSETQ. The CDR3 runs to 14 residues. With V trimmed by 6 bases and J by 7 bases, 9 bases remained unmatched. The chain's CDR3 is CASTETGVDGELFF. The DNA for the CDR3 is TGCGCCAGCACGGAAACAGGGGTTGACGGGGAGCTGTTTTTT.

The chain recombines TRBV5-8 with TRBJ1-4, with 10 nucleotides matching TRBD1. The CDR3 is made up of 15 amino acids. Trimming at V came to 3 bases and at J to 6 bases, leaving 5 bases not matched to a gene. Germline V gene lookup returns CDR1 SGHTS and CDR2 YDEGEE. The CDR3 here is CASSSGQGVHEKLFF. The CDR3 coding sequence is TGTGCCAGCAGCTCAGGACAGGGGGTTCATGAAAAACTGTTTTTT.

The chain is built from TRBV5-1 and TRBJ1-6, with 7 bases identical to TRBD1. Trimming cost V 4 bases and J 6 bases; bases outside gene matches: 4. The CDR3 is made up of 14 amino acids. The germline gives CDR1 SGHRS, CDR2 YFSETQ. The CDR3 region has the DNA TGCGCCAGCAGCCCGGGACAGCTTAATTCACCCCTCCACTTT. Translating it yields CASSPGQLNSPLHF.

The V gene is TRBV19, the J gene TRBJ1-4; D is uncertain. The CDR3 spans 14 residues. Trimming took off 1 base at V and 10 bases at J, with 13 bases between the two ends. Germline CDR1 and CDR2: LNHDA and SQIVND (reference sequence). DNA for the CDR3: TGTGCCAGTAGTATAGGTACCCTAGGAGGAAAACTGTTTTTT. It specifies CASSIGTLGGKLFF.

Only a few counts were recorded for this clone. The junction departs from germline at one end; a sequencing error may be responsible. The V gene is TRBV30, the J gene TRBJ1-2; tentatively, D is TRBD1 (5 bases). The CDR3 length is 14 residues. Germline V gene lookup returns CDR1 GTSNPN and CDR2 SVGIG (reference sequence). This CDR3 is CAWSVTMWRGGRSF. For the CDR3, the DNA is TGTGCCTGGAGTGTAACCATGTGGAGGGGCGGGCGCTCCTTC. Full variable domain (outside the CDR3, taken from reference TRBV30 and TRBJ1-2): SQTIHQWPATLVQPVGSPLSLECTVEGTSNPNLYWYRQAAGRGLQLLFYSVGIGQISSEVPQNLSASRPQDRQFILSSKKLLLSDSGFYLCAWSVTMWRGGRSFGSGTRLTVV.

The rearrangement links TRBV4-3 to TRBJ1-6, with 7 positions matching TRBD1. V shed 3 bases and J 6 bases; nucleotides not matched to a gene: 8. CDR1 and CDR2 from the germline V gene are LGHNA and YSLEER. This CDR3 is built from 16 residues. CDR3 sequence reads: CASSQDPTGVNSPLHF. CDR3 coding DNA: TGCGCCAGCAGCCAGGACCCTACAGGGGTTAATTCACCCCTCCACTTT.

This chain links TRBV5-1 with TRBJ1-2, with 9 positions matching TRBD1. The CDR3 length is 13 residues. V lost 8 bases and J lost 5; bases outside the gene matches: 7. The germline CDR1 and CDR2 sequences are SGHRS and YFSETQ. CDR3 sequence reads: CASNRGRGYGYTF. The CDR3, as DNA: TGCGCCAGTAACAGGGGGCGCGGGTATGGCTACACCTTC.

The chain links TRBV28 to TRBJ1-2; 9 bases align to TRBD1. The V and J ends lost 5 bases and 5 bases, in that order; junction bases with no gene match: 6. Germline lookup yields CDR1 MDHEN and CDR2 SYDVKM. CDR3 length: 14 residues. CDR3 nucleotides: TGTGCCAGCAGTGTCGGGACAGGGCGATATGGCTACACCTTC. This gives the protein CASSVGTGRYGYTF.

This rearrangement joins TRBV19 to TRBJ2-1; 7 nucleotides agree with TRBD2. CDR1 and CDR2 (germline): LNHDA, SQIVND (reference sequence). V trimming: 2 bases; J trimming: 4 bases; junction bases outside the gene matches: 5. The CDR3 is 15 amino acids. Here the CDR3 DNA reads TGTGCCAGTAGTATAAGCGGGATCGGGTACAATGAGCAGTTCTTC. This sequence encodes CASSISGIGYNEQFF.

V is TRBV28 and J is TRBJ2-1, with 11 bases matching TRBD2. Germline lookup yields CDR1 MDHEN and CDR2 SYDVKM. There are 15 residues in the CDR3. V was pared by 6 bases and J by 10 bases, with 11 bases of the junction left unmatched. The CDR3 spells CASRLPGLAVKEQFF. CDR3 nucleotide sequence: TGTGCCAGCAGACTCCCGGGACTAGCGGTCAAGGAGCAGTTCTTC.